The 30 T cell receptor beta chains in this list originate from one sample, sequenced in a study of OX40 agonist ivuxolimab in advanced cancers. Sequenced by immunoSEQ multiplex PCR; TCRdb stores in-frame clones only, minus some. Among tens of thousands of clones listed, 90% to 95% were seen once. This sample comprised CD4+ or CD8+ T cells sorted from blood, obtained in a trial of the OX40 agonist ivuxolimab. These receptors were taken from an adult with an advanced solid tumor such as melanoma, head and neck, liver or kidney cancer.

The V call is TRBV18, the J call TRBJ2-7; 8 positions match TRBD2. The CDR3 sequence is 17 residues long. With 3 bases clipped from V and 0 bases from J, the junction kept 10 bases outside the gene matches. Germline CDR1 is KGHSH and CDR2 is LQKENI. The CDR3 protein is CASSPKAGASSSYEQYF. The CDR3, as DNA: TGTGCCAGCTCACCCAAAGCGGGGGCCTCGTCCTCCTACGAGCAGTACTTC.

This chain links TRBV5-1 with TRBJ2-1; 10 positions agree with TRBD2. Germline loops: CDR1 SGHRS, CDR2 YFSETQ. The length of the CDR3 is 15 residues. V lost 5 bases and J lost 5; bases outside the gene matches: 7. CDR3 sequence reads: CASSSRLAGDNEQFF. The CDR3 DNA follows: TGCGCCAGCAGTTCCAGACTAGCGGGTGACAATGAGCAGTTCTTC.

The chain has TRBV5-1 and TRBJ2-2; D possibly uses TRBD1 or TRBD2 (5 bases each). From germline, CDR1 is SGHRS and CDR2 YFSETQ. CDR3 length equals 14 residues. Trimming stripped 5 bases from V and 2 bases from J, with 10 bases between. The CDR3 DNA sequence: TGCGCCAGCAGTCGGGACCCCAACACCGGGGAGCTGTTTTTT. The encoded protein is CASSRDPNTGELFF.

The chain employs TRBV9 and TRBJ2-2; D is ambiguous. Germline CDR1 reads SGDLS; CDR2 reads YYNGEE. Trimming pared 0 bases from V and 5 bases from J, leaving 8 bases between. The length of the CDR3 is 14 residues. The CDR3 reads CASSVASRTGELFF. The CDR3 DNA follows: TGTGCCAGCAGCGTAGCTTCCCGTACCGGGGAGCTGTTTTTT.

The V and J genes are TRBV6-1 and TRBJ2-2; the D gene could be TRBD1 or TRBD2 (7 bases each). This CDR3 contains 14 residues. Between the trimmed V and J ends, which lost 8 bases and 6 bases, there was a span of 16 bases. Germline lookup yields CDR1 MNHNS and CDR2 SASEGT. DNA of the CDR3: TGTGCCAGCCGCCCAGGGGGGGCTTCCGGGGAGCTGTTTTTT. Its translation is CASRPGGASGELFF.

The chain carries TRBV29-1 and TRBJ2-7; TRBD1 is a possible D gene (5 bases). V was clipped by 7 bases and J by 3 bases, with 16 bases between them. This CDR3 contains 13 residues. Per the germline V gene, CDR1 is SQVTM and CDR2 is ANQGSEA. The CDR3 nucleotides read TGCAGCGCGGGTGCCGGACAAGTCTACGAGCAGTACTTC. Its protein is CSAGAGQVYEQYF.

This chain uses TRBV4-1 with TRBJ2-4; the match to TRBD2 covers 9 bases. Germline-derived CDR1 and CDR2 are MGHRA and YSYEKL. J was trimmed by 2 bases and V by 0 bases; bases with no gene match: 8. The CDR3 loop spans 18 amino acids. The CDR3 DNA is TGCGCCAGCAGCCAAGATTTGAACCTAGCGGGAACCAAAAACATTCAGTACTTC. Protein: CASSQDLNLAGTKNIQYF.

This chain connects TRBV5-4 to TRBJ2-5, with 7 bases aligning to TRBD1. V lost 5 bases to trimming and J lost 4 bases; unmatched junction nucleotides: 11. The germline CDR1 and CDR2 sequences are SGHNT and YYREEE (reference sequence). The CDR3 has 15 amino acids. The CDR3 sequence: CASRAGTDSTETQYF. The CDR3 DNA reads as TGTGCCAGCAGGGCCGGGACAGACAGCACAGAGACCCAGTACTTC. The full variable domain, rest sourced from reference TRBV5-4 and TRBJ2-5, is ETGVTQSPTHLIKTRGQQVTLRCSSQSGHNTVSWYQQALGQGPQFIFQYYREEENGRGNFPPRFSGLQFPNYSSELNVNALELDDSALYLCASRAGTDSTETQYFGPGTRLLVL.

The J gene is TRBJ2-6, the V gene TRBV28; perhaps TRBD1 as D (5 bases). From germline, CDR1 is MDHEN and CDR2 SYDVKM. V lost 5 bases and J lost 0, with 17 bases in between. There are 18 residues in the CDR3. The CDR3 reads CASSLGKGAFSGANVLTF. The CDR3 DNA is TGTGCCAGCAGTCTGGGTAAAGGGGCCTTCTCTGGGGCCAACGTCCTGACTTTC.

The genes are TRBV6-5 and TRBJ1-2, with 8 bases identical to TRBD1. The CDR3 has 15 amino acids. Losses at the gene ends were 6 bases for V and 5 bases for J; bases not matched to a gene: 11. In germline, CDR1 is MNHEY, CDR2 SVGAGI. The CDR3 protein is CASRTDRETTYGYTF. The CDR3 region has the DNA TGTGCCAGCAGAACGGACAGGGAGACTACTTATGGCTACACCTTC.

Written as DNA, the CDR3 is TGTGCCAGCAGCTTAACGCTCTTTAACTATGGCTACACCTTC. The encoded protein is CASSLTLFNYGYTF. V usage is TRBV7-9 and J usage is TRBJ1-2; D unresolved. CDR3 length: 14 amino acids. Germline V gene lookup returns CDR1 SEHNR and CDR2 FQNEAQ (reference sequence). V was clipped by 2 bases and J by 1 base, with 8 bases between them.

This chain connects TRBV30 to TRBJ2-5; either TRBD1 or TRBD2 may fit D (5 bases each). This CDR3 region has 14 residues. Trimming cost V 1 base and J 5 bases, with 14 bases left between them. CDR1 and CDR2 (germline): GTSNPN, SVGIG (reference sequence). This CDR3 reads CAWSATSRGETQYF. CDR3 nucleotide sequence: TGTGCCTGGAGTGCAACTAGTAGGGGCGAGACCCAGTACTTC.

The chain links TRBV2 to TRBJ1-2, with TRBD1 identical over 7 bases. With 6 bases clipped from V and 2 bases from J, the junction kept 9 bases outside the gene matches. This CDR3 has 15 residues. Germline CDR1 reads SNHLY; CDR2 reads FYNNEI. CDR3 amino acids: CASRSKTGINYGYTF. CDR3 nucleotide sequence: TGTGCCAGCAGATCTAAGACAGGGATCAACTATGGCTACACCTTC. The full variable domain, rest sourced from reference TRBV2 and TRBJ1-2, is EPEVTQTPSHQVTQMGQEVILRCVPISNHLYFYWYRQILGQKVEFLVSFYNNEISEKSEIFDDQFSVERPDGSNFTLKIRSTKLEDSAMYFCASRSKTGINYGYTFGSGTRLTVV.

The rearrangement joins TRBV18 to TRBJ2-1; weak D call: TRBD2 (5 bases). This CDR3 has 17 amino acids. Looked up from germline, CDR1 is KGHSH and CDR2 is LQKENI. The V gene lost 0 bases and the J gene lost 3 bases, with 15 bases spanning the gap. The CDR3 here is CASSPPRVLLNYNEQFF. Here the CDR3 DNA reads TGTGCCAGCTCACCACCGAGGGTCTTGCTCAACTACAATGAGCAGTTCTTC.

This clone has just a few counts. The chain has TRBV10-1 and TRBJ2-1, with 8 bases lining up with TRBD1. Germline-derived CDR1 and CDR2 are WNHNN and SYGVQD (reference sequence). J was trimmed by 4 bases and V by 4 bases; bases with no gene match: 6. The CDR3 consists of 15 residues. The CDR3 DNA reads as TGCGCCAGCAGTGTCGCACAGGGGGAATACAATGAGCAGTTCTTC. The encoded protein is CASSVAQGEYNEQFF.

This sequence joins TRBV11-3 and TRBJ2-5, with unresolved D. The CDR3 is made up of 13 amino acids. V lost 1 base to trimming and J lost 4 bases, with 7 bases between them. From germline, CDR1 is SGHNT and CDR2 YENEEA. The chain's CDR3 is CASSLGLGETQYF. CDR3 in DNA: TGTGCCAGCAGCTTAGGTTTGGGAGAGACCCAGTACTTC. The whole variable domain, filled in from reference TRBV11-3 and TRBJ2-5, reads EAGVVQSPRYKIIEKKQPVAFWCNPISGHNTLYWYLQNLGQGPELLIRYENEEAVDDSQLPKDRFSAERLKGVDSTLKIQPAELGDSAVYLCASSLGLGETQYFGPGTRLLVL.

This clone is a singleton in its sample. The rearrangement uses TRBV18 and TRBJ1-5, with TRBD1 as a possible D gene (5 bases). The CDR3 runs 13 residues. V was clipped by 4 bases and J by 5 bases, with 9 bases between them. Germline CDR1 KGHSH, CDR2 LQKENI. For the CDR3, the DNA is TGTGCCAGCTCACAGACAGACGATCAGCCCCAGCATTTT. Protein product: CASSQTDDQPQHF.

This rearrangement joins TRBV6-1 to TRBJ2-7; D gene ambiguous. Germline CDR1 and CDR2: MNHNS and SASEGT. Trimming pared 2 bases from V and 5 bases from J, leaving 7 bases between. The CDR3 spans 12 residues. The CDR3 region is CASSESAHEQYF. The CDR3 DNA reads TGTGCCAGCAGTGAATCGGCCCACGAGCAGTACTTC.

The V call is TRBV7-9, the J call TRBJ2-5, with 14 bases that match TRBD2. V was pared by 3 bases and J by 4 bases, with 1 base of the junction left unmatched. CDR3 length: 15 amino acids. Germline values: CDR1 SEHNR, CDR2 FQNEAQ (reference sequence). The CDR3 sequence: CASSFGLAGGETQYF. CDR3 sequence (DNA): TGTGCCAGCAGCTTCGGACTAGCGGGAGGAGAGACCCAGTACTTC.

The gene calls are TRBV5-6 and TRBJ2-1; D remains ambiguous. The germline CDR1 and CDR2 sequences are SGHDT and YYEEEE. The CDR3 runs to 11 residues. V dropped 5 bases and J dropped 9 bases, with 9 bases sitting between them. CDR3 in amino acids: CASRLSAEQFF. CDR3 nucleotide sequence: TGTGCCAGCAGACTGTCGGCTGAGCAGTTCTTC.

The chain combines TRBV19 with TRBJ1-2, with 10 nucleotides matching TRBD1. Losses at the gene ends were 10 bases for V and 3 bases for J; bases not matched to a gene: 5. The length of the CDR3 is 13 residues. The germline V gene has CDR1 LNHDA and CDR2 SQIVND (reference sequence). The CDR3 DNA follows: TGTGCCACCACGACAGGGGGCTACTATGGCTACACCTTC. This gives the protein CATTTGGYYGYTF.

With regard to this clone: Other DNA sequences in the sample encode the same CDR3. This rearrangement joins TRBV5-1 to TRBJ2-3; the D call may be TRBD1 or TRBD2 (6 bases each). CDR1 is SGHRS, CDR2 YFSETQ, per germline. CDR3 size: 15 residues. Trimming took 3 bases from V and 3 from J, leaving 14 bases between them. The CDR3 coding sequence is TGCGCCAGCAGCTCCGTGGGGGGCTGGACAGATACGCAGTATTTT. It translates to CASSSVGGWTDTQYF.

The chain recombines TRBV28 with TRBJ2-3; 14 nucleotides align to TRBD2. CDR3 length: 16 amino acids. Germline V gene data show CDR1 as MDHEN and CDR2 as SYDVKM. V was pared by 8 bases and J by 9 bases, with 13 bases of the junction left unmatched. The CDR3 nucleotides are TGTGCCAGCCTGACTAGCGGGAGGGCCAATCCTGGAACGCAGTATTTT. It specifies CASLTSGRANPGTQYF.

This clone was seen only a few times. This chain joins TRBV27 and TRBJ2-1; TRBD2 might be the D (7 bases). This CDR3 has 13 amino acids. Trimming stripped 6 bases from V and 9 bases from J, with 15 bases between. The germline gives CDR1 MNHEY, CDR2 SMNVEV (reference sequence). The CDR3 loop reads CASRMGGAGEQFF. The CDR3, as DNA: TGTGCCAGCAGGATGGGGGGGGCGGGTGAGCAGTTCTTC.

This chain uses TRBV16 with TRBJ1-5, with D possibly matching TRBD1 (5 bases). The V gene lost 0 bases and the J gene lost 3 bases, with 9 bases spanning the gap. CDR1 is KGHSY and CDR2 is FQNENV in the germline V gene. The CDR3 covers 15 residues. The CDR3 DNA reads TGTGCCAGCAGCCAATCGTATGGGGCCAATCAGCCCCAGCATTTT. Residues: CASSQSYGANQPQHF.

The genes are TRBV5-1 and TRBJ2-1; the match to TRBD2 covers 7 bases. There are 18 residues in the CDR3. Germline V gene data show CDR1 as SGHRS and CDR2 as YFSETQ. Germline trimming cut 0 bases from V and 2 bases from J; bases unmatched to any gene: 11. The CDR3 region has the DNA TGCGCCAGCAGCTTGGCCTCGCCTAGCGGATTGACCTACAATGAGCAGTTCTTC. Translating gives CASSLASPSGLTYNEQFF.

The CDR3 loop reads CASTTGPGGSTEAFF. CDR3 nucleotides: TGTGCCAGCACCACAGGGCCCGGGGGAAGCACTGAAGCTTTCTTT. This sequence joins TRBV2 and TRBJ1-1; D is perhaps TRBD1 (6 bases). The CDR3 extends over 15 amino acids. The V and J ends lost 7 bases and 4 bases respectively, with 19 bases between them. Germline CDR1 and CDR2: SNHLY and FYNNEI.

The V call is TRBV7-2, the J call TRBJ2-1; possibly TRBD2 for D (5 bases). CDR1 is SGHTA, CDR2 FQGNSA, per germline. The V end was cut by 4 bases, the J end by 0 bases, with 16 bases between. CDR3 size: 17 residues. CDR3 in amino acids: CASSSLLSGNSYNEQFF. DNA for the CDR3: TGTGCCAGCAGCTCACTCCTGAGCGGTAACTCCTACAATGAGCAGTTCTTC. The variable domain in full, with the rest retrieved from reference TRBV7-2 and TRBJ2-1, is GAGVSQSPSNKVTEKGKDVELRCDPISGHTALYWYRQSLGQGLEFLIYFQGNSAPDKSGLPSDRFSAERTGGSVSTLTIQRTQQEDSAVYLCASSSLLSGNSYNEQFFGPGTRLTVL.

This clone appeared a single time. The V and J genes are TRBV27 and TRBJ1-5; unclear D gene. Germline V gives CDR1 MNHEY, CDR2 SMNVEV (reference sequence). Trimming took 2 bases from V and 6 from J, leaving 11 bases between them. The CDR3 has 14 residues. CDR3 nucleotide sequence: TGTGCCAGCAGTTTAGGGTCAGTCGCTCAGCCCCAGCATTTT. It encodes CASSLGSVAQPQHF.

The chain employs TRBV7-9 and TRBJ2-2, with TRBD2 matching 8 bases. J was trimmed by 6 bases and V by 6 bases; bases with no gene match: 12. This CDR3 is built from 16 residues. Germline V gives CDR1 SEHNR, CDR2 FQNEAQ (reference sequence). CDR3 loop: CASRRTSSDLAGELFF. The CDR3 bases are TGTGCCAGCAGAAGGACTAGCTCGGATTTAGCCGGGGAGCTGTTTTTT. The full variable domain, in which reference TRBV7-9 and TRBJ2-2 provide the parts outside the CDR3, is DTGVSQNPRHKITKRGQNVTFRCDPISEHNRLYWYRQTLGQGPEFLTYFQNEAQLEKSRLLSDRFSAERPKGSFSTLEIQRTEQGDSAMYLCASRRTSSDLAGELFFGEGSRLTVL.